This record concerns one T cell receptor (beta chain) sequence. These data belong to a study of blood T cell repertoires in COVID-19. Study information: From the United States, Italy and Spain came samples of acute and convalescent COVID-19. PBMCs, B-cell-depleted T cells, or T cells were the source of the cDNA or gDNA that made up the material.

The length of the CDR3 is 15 residues. Trimming left V 4 bases short and J 2 bases short, with 12 bases between. Germline values: CDR1 SGHAT, CDR2 FQNNGV. Sequencing was performed with immunoSEQ multiplex PCR; in TCRdb, only in-frame clones are kept and a portion is missing. The sample shows about 380,000 clones, approximately 77% of them seen only once. Sequencing was carried out using peripheral blood. This clonotype originated in a human donor with acute or convalescent COVID-19. The donor label of this sample is uncertain. The chain employs TRBV11-2 and TRBJ1-3; maybe TRBD1 (5 bases). The CDR3 protein is CASSSQGSPGNTIYF. The CDR3 DNA reads as TGTGCCAGCAGCTCCCAGGGTTCCCCTGGAAACACCATATATTTT.